This passage covers 10 T cell receptor beta chains from one sample sequenced in a study of shared clonotypes between healthy human individuals. TCRdb's copy holds only in-frame clones and misses some; the assay was immunoSEQ multiplex PCR. The sample has more than 400,000 clones, around 96% seen once. Sequenced sample: naive CD4+ T cells sorted from blood. As to subset: CD45RA+ positively selected. These receptor sequences come from a woman aged 25-40 years in good health.

The DNA for the CDR3 is TGTGCCAGCAGTGTACAGGGGGCGAACAATCAGCCCCAGCATTTT. It yields the protein CASSVQGANNQPQHF. The rearrangement joins TRBV2 to TRBJ1-5, with 9 bases matching TRBD1. After removal of 4 bases from V and 3 bases from J, the junction contained 4 bases not matched to a gene. The CDR3 consists of 15 residues. Germline CDR1 is SNHLY and CDR2 is FYNNEI. Full variable domain (remainder filled in from reference TRBV2 and TRBJ1-5): EPEVTQTPSHQVTQMGQEVILRCVPISNHLYFYWYRQILGQKVEFLVSFYNNEISEKSEIFDDQFSVERPDGSNFTLKIRSTKLEDSAMYFCASSVQGANNQPQHFGDGTRLSIL.

The rearrangement links TRBV5-1 to TRBJ2-3, with D uncertain. Germline loops: CDR1 SGHRS, CDR2 YFSETQ. CDR3 size: 12 residues. Trimming left V 7 bases short and J 1 base short, with 7 bases between. The CDR3, as DNA: TGCGCCAGCTCGTCAGGCACAGATACGCAGTATTTT. This codes for CASSSGTDTQYF. Complete variable domain (other parts from reference TRBV5-1 and TRBJ2-3): KAGVTQTPRYLIKTRGQQVTLSCSPISGHRSVSWYQQTPGQGLQFLFEYFSETQRNKGNFPGRFSGRQFSNSRSEMNVSTLELGDSALYLCASSSGTDTQYFGPGTRLTVL.

The rearrangement joins TRBV5-5 to TRBJ2-3; unclear D gene. CDR3 size: 14 residues. V lost 6 bases, J lost 0 bases, and 11 bases lay in between. CDR1 SGHKS and CDR2 YYEKEE come from the germline V gene (reference sequence). CDR3: CASIRALSTDTQYF. CDR3 bases: TGTGCCAGCATTAGGGCCCTCAGCACAGATACGCAGTATTTT.

The V call is TRBV5-1, the J call TRBJ2-6; no definite D call. CDR3 length: 14 residues. Trimming shortened V by 0 bases and J by 2 bases, and 3 bases separated the two germline ends. CDR1 and CDR2 from the germline V gene are SGHRS and YFSETQ. CDR3 nucleotides: TGCGCCAGCAGCTTGGACGCTGGGGCCAACGTCCTGACTTTC. It encodes CASSLDAGANVLTF.

The genes are TRBV2 and TRBJ2-3; TRBD2 might be the D (6 bases). V dropped 8 bases and J dropped 4 bases, with 16 bases sitting between them. CDR1 and CDR2 from the germline V gene are SNHLY and FYNNEI. CDR3 length: 14 amino acids. This CDR3 is CASVVQGLPDTQYF. The CDR3, as DNA: TGTGCCAGCGTCGTCCAGGGACTTCCAGATACGCAGTATTTT.

V is TRBV28 and J is TRBJ2-2; D assignment may be TRBD1 or TRBD2 (6 bases each). CDR1 and CDR2 (germline): MDHEN, SYDVKM. V was cut by 1 base and J by 4 bases, with 16 bases left in between. The CDR3 is 17 residues long. The chain's CDR3 is CASSLSGWKGGTGELFF. CDR3 sequence (DNA): TGTGCCAGCAGTTTATCCGGCTGGAAGGGGGGCACCGGGGAGCTGTTTTTT.

The V gene is TRBV6-1, the J gene TRBJ1-4, with D hard to call. V lost 6 bases to trimming and J lost 8 bases, with 10 bases between them. This CDR3 has 12 amino acids. Per the germline V gene, CDR1 is MNHNS and CDR2 is SASEGT. The CDR3 sequence: CASRWTGEKLFF. Here the CDR3 DNA reads TGTGCCAGCAGATGGACCGGGGAAAAACTGTTTTTT.

The chain uses TRBV6-5 and TRBJ2-5, with 7 nucleotides matching TRBD1. The better agreement between TRBJ2-7 and the DNA end casts doubt on the J call. Per the germline V gene, CDR1 is MNHEY and CDR2 is SVGAGI. The CDR3 extends over 14 amino acids. DNA of the CDR3: TGTGCCAGCAGTTTTGACAGGGAACTCTACGAGCAGTACTTC. Its translation: CASSFDRELYEQYF.

The chain combines TRBV11-2 with TRBJ1-2; D remains ambiguous. Per the germline V gene, CDR1 is SGHAT and CDR2 is FQNNGV. V was pared by 1 base and J by 7 bases, with 10 bases between. The CDR3 length is 13 residues. CDR3 coding DNA: TGTGCCAGCAGCTTAGCACCCCCGGGTGGCTACACCTTC. This codes for CASSLAPPGGYTF.

The V and J genes are TRBV7-9 and TRBJ1-2, with D maybe TRBD1 (6 bases). V was pared by 4 bases and J by 8 bases, with 20 bases between. The CDR3 is made up of 15 amino acids. Looked up from germline, CDR1 is SEHNR and CDR2 is FQNEAQ (reference sequence). DNA of the CDR3: TGTGCCAGCAGCTCTCCGACAGGCGGGCCGGGAGGCTACACCTTC. Translated, it gives CASSSPTGGPGGYTF. Using reference TRBV7-9 and TRBJ1-2 for the parts outside the CDR3, the full variable domain is DTGVSQNPRHKITKRGQNVTFRCDPISEHNRLYWYRQTLGQGPEFLTYFQNEAQLEKSRLLSDRFSAERPKGSFSTLEIQRTEQGDSAMYLCASSSPTGGPGGYTFGSGTRLTVV.